This T cell receptor (beta chain) was obtained from a study of T-cell memory formation after mild COVID-19. This clonotype was seen a handful of times. The CDR3 covers 13 residues. Germline V gene lookup returns CDR1 SGHTA and CDR2 FQGNSA. V lost 5 bases and J 7 bases, leaving 12 bases between the germline ends. TCRdb used MiXCR to reprocess the 5' RACE reads, holding one entry per CDR3 protein. Of 300,000 to 350,000 distinct CDR3 sequences in the sample, over 10% were seen once. The sequence came from a man aged 18 to 30 who had mild COVID-19 (a few samples of this study predate the infection). Cell type and time point are not known. Sequencing was performed on PBMCs or a T cell subset sorted from them (not recorded which). This sequence joins TRBV7-2 and TRBJ1-5; tentative D call: TRBD1 (5 bases). This CDR3 reads CASSPDQGQPQHF. The CDR3 DNA sequence: TGTGCCAGCAGCCCGGACCAGGGACAGCCCCAGCATTTT. The variable domain in full, with the rest retrieved from reference TRBV7-2 and TRBJ1-5, is GAGVSQSPSNKVTEKGKDVELRCDPISGHTALYWYRQSLGQGLEFLIYFQGNSAPDKSGLPSDRFSAERTGGSVSTLTIQRTQQEDSAVYLCASSPDQGQPQHFGDGTRLSIL.